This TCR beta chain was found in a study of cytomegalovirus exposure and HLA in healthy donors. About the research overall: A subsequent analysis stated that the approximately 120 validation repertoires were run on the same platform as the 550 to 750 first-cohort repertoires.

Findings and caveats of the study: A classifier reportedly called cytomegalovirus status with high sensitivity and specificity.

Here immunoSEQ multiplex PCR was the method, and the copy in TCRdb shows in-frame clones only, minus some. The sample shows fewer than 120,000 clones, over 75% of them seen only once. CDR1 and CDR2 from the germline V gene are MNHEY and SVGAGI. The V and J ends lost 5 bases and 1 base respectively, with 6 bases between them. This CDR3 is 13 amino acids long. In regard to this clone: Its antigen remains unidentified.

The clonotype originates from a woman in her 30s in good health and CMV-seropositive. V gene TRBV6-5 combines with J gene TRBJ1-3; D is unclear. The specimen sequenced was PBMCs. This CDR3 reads CASSRQSGNTIYF. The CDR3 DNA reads TGTGCCAGCAGTAGACAATCTGGAAACACCATATATTTT.